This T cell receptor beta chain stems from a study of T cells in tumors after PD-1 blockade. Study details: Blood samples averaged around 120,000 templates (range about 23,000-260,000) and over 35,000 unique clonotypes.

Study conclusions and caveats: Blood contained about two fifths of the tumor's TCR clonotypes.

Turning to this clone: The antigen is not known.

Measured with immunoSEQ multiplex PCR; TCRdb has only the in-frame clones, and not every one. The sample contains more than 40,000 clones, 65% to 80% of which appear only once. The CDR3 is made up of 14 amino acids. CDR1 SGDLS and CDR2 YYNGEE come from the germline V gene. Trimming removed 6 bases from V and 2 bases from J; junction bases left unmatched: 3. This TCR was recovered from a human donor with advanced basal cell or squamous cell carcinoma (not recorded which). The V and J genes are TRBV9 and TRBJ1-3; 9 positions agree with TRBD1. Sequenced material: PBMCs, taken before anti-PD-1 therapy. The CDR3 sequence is CASTGTGTGNTIYF. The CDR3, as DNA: TGTGCCAGCACCGGGACAGGGACTGGAAACACCATATATTTT.